The 4 T cell receptor beta chains below come from one sample, sequenced in a study of shared clonotypes between healthy human individuals. Repertoires were generated with immunoSEQ multiplex PCR, while TCRdb's copy carries only in-frame clones and drops some. The sample lists over 850,000 clones, around three quarters occurring once. The specimen sequenced was memory CD4+ T cells from PBMCs. Subset defined: CD45RA-negative fraction. These receptors all stem from a man aged 18 to 30 in good health. Some clones in this sample may be carry-over from other donors' samples.

V is TRBV28 and J is TRBJ2-6; no clear D gene. The CDR3 extends over 15 amino acids. Trimming removed 5 bases from V and 0 bases from J, with 8 bases in between. Germline CDR1 and CDR2: MDHEN and SYDVKM. The CDR3 here is CASSMRGSGANVLTF. The CDR3 DNA follows: TGTGCCAGCAGTATGAGAGGCTCTGGGGCCAACGTCCTGACTTTC.

The chain uses TRBV28 and TRBJ2-3, with D perhaps matching TRBD2 (5 bases). From germline, CDR1 is MDHEN and CDR2 SYDVKM. The CDR3 sequence is 16 residues long. V lost 3 bases and J lost 5, with 18 bases in between. CDR3 protein: CASSFGVVAWGDTQYF. In nucleotides, the CDR3 is TGTGCCAGCAGTTTTGGTGTAGTAGCGTGGGGAGATACGCAGTATTTT.

The V call is TRBV7-6, the J call TRBJ2-1, with 8 bases matching TRBD2. Germline trimming cut 4 bases from V and 9 bases from J; bases unmatched to any gene: 14. This CDR3 contains 16 residues. Germline V gives CDR1 SGHVS, CDR2 FNYEAQ. The chain's CDR3 is CASSSEWLAGLGEQFF. DNA for the CDR3: TGTGCCAGCAGCTCGGAGTGGCTAGCGGGCTTGGGTGAGCAGTTCTTC.

The CDR3 spells CASSQDTPSGRGSYEQYF. The CDR3 DNA is TGTGCCAGCAGCCAAGATACTCCTAGCGGAAGGGGGTCCTACGAGCAGTACTTC. The V gene is TRBV4-2, the J gene TRBJ2-7; maybe TRBD2 (7 bases). V was clipped by 0 bases and J by 1 base, with 19 bases between them. This CDR3 is built from 18 residues. Per germline, CDR1 LGHNA and CDR2 YNFKEQ.